This TCR beta chain was identified in a study of blood T cell repertoires in COVID-19. Across the study: Both acute and convalescent COVID-19 samples were obtained from the United States, Italy and Spain. From T cells, B-cell-depleted T cells, or PBMCs came the material, which was cDNA or gDNA.

Original processing notes: Amplified reference gene primers provided the basis for estimating nucleated cell counts. This table comes from immunoSEQ multiplex PCR, and its TCRdb copy is limited to in-frame clones, with some not included. That table furnishes V, J and clone size, whereas the DNA furnished D and trimming. Among roughly 290,000 clones listed, about 80% were seen once. Germline-derived CDR1 and CDR2 are MDHEN and SYDVKM. V gave up 8 bases and J gave up 4 bases; unmatched junction bases: 0. The CDR3 spans 12 residues. Followed over time, Seattle patients had been enrolled while infection was active.

This receptor was obtained from a person between 65 and 79 years old with COVID-19, enrolled during active disease. The V gene is TRBV28, the J gene TRBJ1-5; 9 bases line up with TRBD1. The sequencing input was peripheral blood. The CDR3 region is CASGQGNQPQHF. The CDR3 DNA reads as TGTGCCAGCGGACAGGGGAATCAGCCCCAGCATTTT.